The next 21 T cell receptor beta chains were all read from a single sample in a study of blood T cell repertoires in COVID-19. Sequenced by immunoSEQ multiplex PCR; TCRdb stores in-frame clones only, minus some. The sample lists around 56,000 clones, more than 75% occurring once. The sample was peripheral blood. The receptors shown here come from a man between 60 and 75 years old with active or convalescent COVID-19.

The chain is built from TRBV7-6 and TRBJ2-2; 7 bases align to TRBD2. Germline-derived CDR1 and CDR2 are SGHVS and FNYEAQ. Trimming at V came to 5 bases and at J to 5 bases, leaving 11 bases not matched to a gene. The CDR3 extends over 16 amino acids. The CDR3 bases are TGTGCCAGCAGCGCCGGGGTAGCGGGTGGAACCGGGGAGCTGTTTTTT. Encoded protein: CASSAGVAGGTGELFF.

The chain links TRBV19 to TRBJ1-6, with 8 nucleotides matching TRBD1. J gave up 9 bases and V 4 bases, and 5 bases lay outside the gene matches. CDR1 and CDR2 from the germline V gene are LNHDA and SQIVND (reference sequence). This CDR3 contains 14 residues. The CDR3 reads CASSKTGVISPLHF. In DNA, the CDR3 is TGTGCCAGTAGTAAGACAGGGGTAATTTCACCCCTCCACTTT.

The chain recombines TRBV7-2 with TRBJ2-3, with 14 bases matching TRBD2. Germline assignment: CDR1 SGHTA and CDR2 FQGNSA. The V segment lost 5 bases and the J segment 6 bases; nucleotides outside the gene matches: 4. This CDR3 contains 15 residues. The chain's CDR3 is CASSLGTSGSDTQYF. CDR3 sequence (DNA): TGTGCCAGCAGCCTGGGGACTAGCGGGAGCGATACGCAGTATTTT.

The chain carries TRBV20-1 and TRBJ1-6; D may be TRBD1 (5 bases). Germline V gene sequence: CDR1 DFQATT, CDR2 SNEGSKA (reference sequence). The length of the CDR3 is 13 residues. The germline V and J ends were trimmed by 3 bases and 10 bases, with 13 bases remaining between them. The CDR3 reads CSASIARQSPLHF. In nucleotides, the CDR3 is TGCAGTGCTAGTATTGCCCGACAGTCACCCCTCCACTTT.

The chain couples TRBV4-2 to TRBJ2-5, with 9 bases lining up with TRBD2. CDR3 length: 16 amino acids. Germline lookup yields CDR1 LGHNA and CDR2 YNFKEQ. V dropped 6 bases and J dropped 1; count of bases not matched to a gene: 9. The CDR3 spells CASSPKTSGVQETQYF. CDR3 bases: TGTGCCAGCAGTCCTAAGACTAGCGGAGTCCAAGAGACCCAGTACTTC.

V is TRBV6-2 or TRBV6-3 and J is TRBJ1-1, with D possibly TRBD1 on 6 matching bases. The germline V gene encodes CDR1 MNHEY and CDR2 SVGEGT. V was cut by 5 bases and J by 4 bases, with 14 bases left in between. This CDR3 contains 14 residues. CDR3 region: CASSITGKSTEAFF. As DNA, the CDR3 is TGTGCCAGCAGTATAACAGGGAAATCCACTGAAGCTTTCTTT.

The rearrangement joins TRBV28 to TRBJ2-6; D is undetermined. The CDR3 spans 16 residues. V lost 4 bases, J lost 2 bases, and 12 bases lay in between. Germline V CDR1 and CDR2: MDHEN, SYDVKM. CDR3: CASSSQQPTGANVLTF. CDR3 nucleotides: TGTGCCAGCAGTTCTCAACAGCCGACTGGGGCCAACGTCCTGACTTTC.

The V gene is TRBV18, the J gene TRBJ1-1, with a tentative D call TRBD1 (6 bases). Germline CDR1 and CDR2: KGHSH and LQKENI. The CDR3 loop spans 14 amino acids. V was clipped by 6 bases and J by 1 base, with 12 bases between them. The DNA for the CDR3 is TGTGCCAGCTCCGAAACACAGGGGAACACTGAAGCTTTCTTT. Translated, it gives CASSETQGNTEAFF.

V is TRBV27 and J is TRBJ2-7; 8 bases match TRBD2. The CDR3 covers 15 residues. Trimming took 6 bases from V and 4 from J; bases not matched to a gene: 11. Germline V gives CDR1 MNHEY, CDR2 SMNVEV (reference sequence). CDR3 sequence: CASSPSAGAAYEQYF. As DNA, the CDR3 is TGTGCCAGCAGCCCATCAGCGGGAGCGGCTTACGAGCAGTACTTC.

V gene TRBV11-2 combines with J gene TRBJ2-7; 7 nucleotides line up with TRBD1. Germline V gene data show CDR1 as SGHAT and CDR2 as FQNNGV. V lost 5 bases to trimming and J lost 2 bases; unmatched junction nucleotides: 6. CDR3 length: 14 amino acids. As DNA, the CDR3 is TGTGCCAGCAGCCGTACCGGGACAGCCTACGAGCAGTACTTC. This encodes CASSRTGTAYEQYF.

The chain has TRBV27 and TRBJ1-1, with 7 bases lining up with TRBD1. This CDR3 has 14 residues. V shed 5 bases and J 6 bases; nucleotides not matched to a gene: 9. Germline V gives CDR1 MNHEY, CDR2 SMNVEV (reference sequence). The CDR3 sequence: CASSTQGGWAEAFF. For the CDR3, the DNA is TGTGCCAGCAGTACTCAGGGGGGTTGGGCTGAAGCTTTCTTT.

CDR3 in DNA: TGTGCCAGCGTAACCGGGACAGGCTCGTACGAGCAGTACTTC. This gives the protein CASVTGTGSYEQYF. The chain links TRBV28 to TRBJ2-7, with 8 bases fitting TRBD1. This CDR3 is 14 amino acids long. The trim removed 8 bases at V and 4 bases at J, leaving 10 bases unmatched. Germline assignment: CDR1 MDHEN and CDR2 SYDVKM.

The chain carries TRBV3-1 (or the pseudogene TRBV3-2) and TRBJ1-1; the D is unclear. CDR1 is LGHDT, CDR2 YNNKEL, per germline (reference sequence). The CDR3 has 11 residues. The V and J ends lost 10 bases and 1 base respectively, with 7 bases between them. CDR3 DNA: TGTGCCACTGGGAGGAACACTGAAGCTTTCTTT. Its protein is CATGRNTEAFF.

The chain couples TRBV5-1 to TRBJ1-1, with D unresolved. CDR1 and CDR2 from the germline V gene are SGHRS and YFSETQ. The CDR3 contains 13 residues. Trimming cost V 0 bases and J 11 bases, with 14 bases left between them. In DNA form, the CDR3 reads TGCGCCAGCAGCTTGGAGATGGGTGGGCTTGCTTTCTTT. Translating gives CASSLEMGGLAFF.

The chain couples TRBV7-9 to TRBJ1-1, with a possible D match to TRBD1 (5 bases). Germline assignment: CDR1 SEHNR and CDR2 FQNEAQ (reference sequence). Trimming took 7 bases from V and 5 from J, leaving 11 bases between them. The CDR3 spans 12 residues. CDR3 loop: CASTPEGTEAFF. The CDR3 nucleotides read TGTGCCAGCACCCCGGAGGGGACTGAAGCTTTCTTT.

The gene calls are TRBV3-1 (or the pseudogene TRBV3-2) and TRBJ2-2; 8 bases align to TRBD1. Germline loops: CDR1 LGHDT, CDR2 YNNKEL (reference sequence). CDR3 size: 15 residues. Trimming removed 0 bases from V and 7 bases from J; junction bases left unmatched: 4. CDR3 sequence (DNA): TGTGCCAGCAGCCAAGAGTCAGGGGGCCACGGGGAGCTGTTTTTT. Translated, it gives CASSQESGGHGELFF.

This chain links TRBV19 with TRBJ2-7, with D perhaps assigned TRBD1 or TRBD2 (5 bases each). CDR3 length equals 16 residues. Trimming removed 4 bases at V and 0 bases at J, with 16 bases between. In germline, CDR1 is LNHDA, CDR2 SQIVND (reference sequence). This CDR3 is CASSREGQASSYEQYF. CDR3 DNA sequence: TGTGCCAGTAGTAGAGAGGGGCAGGCTTCCTCCTACGAGCAGTACTTC.

The chain uses TRBV28 and TRBJ1-6; D remains ambiguous. The V and J ends lost 9 bases and 5 bases respectively, with 14 bases between them. CDR1 and CDR2 from the germline V gene are MDHEN and SYDVKM. This CDR3 has 14 residues. The CDR3 DNA reads TGTGCCAGTTTCCCAGGCCTTCATAATTCACCCCTCCACTTT. Amino acid sequence: CASFPGLHNSPLHF. The complete variable domain, with remaining parts taken from reference TRBV28 and TRBJ1-6, reads DVKVTQSSRYLVKRTGEKVFLECVQDMDHENMFWYRQDPGLGLRLIYFSYDVKMKEKGDIPEGYSVSREKKERFSLILESASTNQTSMYLCASFPGLHNSPLHFGNGTRLTVT.

The CDR3 protein is CASSFSGRGGELFF. DNA for the CDR3: TGTGCCAGCAGCTTTAGCGGGAGGGGAGGGGAGCTGTTTTTT. The chain recombines TRBV11-2 with TRBJ2-2; TRBD2 aligns across 11 bases. J lost 8 bases, V lost 3 bases, and 2 bases had no gene match. The CDR3 has 14 amino acids. Germline V gene sequence: CDR1 SGHAT, CDR2 FQNNGV.

J is TRBJ2-7 and V is TRBV10-2, with D possibly being TRBD2 (5 bases). This CDR3 is 11 amino acids long. Trimming cost V 6 bases and J 3 bases, with 6 bases left between them. Germline lookup yields CDR1 WSHSY and CDR2 SAAADI. CDR3 in DNA: TGCGCCAGCAGCGGGGTCTACGAGCAGTACTTC. Its protein product is CASSGVYEQYF.

The V call is TRBV5-4, the J call TRBJ1-4; 7 nucleotides line up with TRBD1. V lost 2 bases to trimming and J lost 8 bases; unmatched junction nucleotides: 9. Germline V lookup: CDR1 SGHNT, CDR2 YYREEE (reference sequence). The CDR3 totals 15 residues. The CDR3 spells CASSFIGGAREKLFF. DNA of the CDR3: TGTGCCAGCAGCTTCATAGGGGGCGCAAGGGAAAAACTGTTTTTT.